What follows are 28 T cell receptor beta chains derived from one specimen sequenced in a study of blood T cell repertoires in COVID-19. The repertoire was sequenced with immunoSEQ multiplex PCR; TCRdb's copy has only in-frame clones and lacks some. This sample carries 410,000 or so clones, roughly 88% of them seen once, and the ten largest clones take approximately 1.4%. The specimen was peripheral blood. These receptors came from a woman younger than 45 with active or convalescent COVID-19.

This chain joins TRBV6-6 and TRBJ1-4; D is uncertain. The CDR3 is made up of 12 amino acids. Trimming pared 0 bases from V and 7 bases from J, leaving 3 bases between. Germline lookup yields CDR1 MNHNY and CDR2 SVGAGI (reference sequence). CDR3 amino acids: CASSYSGEKLFF. CDR3 bases: TGTGCCAGCAGTTACTCCGGTGAAAAACTGTTTTTT.

The V gene is TRBV29-1, the J gene TRBJ2-1; maybe TRBD2 (5 bases). The CDR3 is made up of 14 amino acids. Between the trimmed V and J ends, which lost 3 bases and 2 bases, there was a span of 11 bases. In germline, CDR1 is SQVTM, CDR2 ANQGSEA. The CDR3 DNA is TGCAGCGTTGAGGCGGGCCAGACCTACAATGAGCAGTTCTTC. Amino acids: CSVEAGQTYNEQFF.

This clone was recorded once. V usage is TRBV18 and J usage is TRBJ2-3; perhaps TRBD2 as D (6 bases). The length of the CDR3 is 15 residues. The ends were cut back, 2 bases at V and 6 bases at J, with 15 bases in the middle. In germline, CDR1 is KGHSH, CDR2 LQKENI. CDR3 in DNA: TGTGCCAGCTCACCAGTGGCTAGCGAAGGTGATACGCAGTATTTT. This translates into CASSPVASEGDTQYF.

The chain carries TRBV19 and TRBJ2-7, with 14 bases matching TRBD2. After removal of 2 bases from V and 3 bases from J, the junction contained 6 bases not matched to a gene. CDR3 size: 17 residues. CDR1 and CDR2 from the germline V gene are LNHDA and SQIVND (reference sequence). The CDR3 nucleotides read TGTGCCAGTAGTATAAGGACTAGCGGGAGGCGGTACTACGAGCAGTACTTC. Translating it yields CASSIRTSGRRYYEQYF. The whole variable domain, remainder taken from reference TRBV19 and TRBJ2-7, is DGGITQSPKYLFRKEGQNVTLSCEQNLNHDAMYWYRQDPGQGLRLIYYSQIVNDFQKGDIAEGYSVSREKKESFPLTVTSAQKNPTAFYLCASSIRTSGRRYYEQYFGPGTRLTVT.

V usage is TRBV2 and J usage is TRBJ1-4, with D uncertain. Germline V gene lookup returns CDR1 SNHLY and CDR2 FYNNEI. V was trimmed by 6 bases and J by 4 bases, leaving 12 bases between them. This CDR3 has 14 amino acids. The CDR3 coding sequence is TGTGCCAGCAGCCGAGACACTTTTAATGAAAAACTGTTTTTT. Translated: CASSRDTFNEKLFF. The variable domain in full, completed from reference TRBV2 and TRBJ1-4, reads EPEVTQTPSHQVTQMGQEVILRCVPISNHLYFYWYRQILGQKVEFLVSFYNNEISEKSEIFDDQFSVERPDGSNFTLKIRSTKLEDSAMYFCASSRDTFNEKLFFGSGTQLSVL.

Worth noting for this clone: At one of its ends the junction is not consistent with the germline gene, which may arise from a read error. The chain is built from TRBV6-5 and TRBJ1-4; 9 bases are shared with TRBD1. Germline V gene lookup returns CDR1 MNHEY and CDR2 SVGAGI. The CDR3 totals 15 residues. CDR3 in amino acids: CASSYSGQGNVKLFF. For the CDR3, the DNA is TGTGCCAGCAGTTACTCGGGACAGGGAAATGTAAAACTGTTTTTT.

V is TRBV5-4 and J is TRBJ1-2, with 9 bases identical to TRBD1. The V gene's germline CDR1 is SGHNT and CDR2 YYREEE (reference sequence). After removal of 0 bases from V and 5 bases from J, the junction contained 5 bases not matched to a gene. This CDR3 contains 15 residues. The CDR3: CASSLGPTGGYGYTF. The CDR3 bases are TGTGCCAGCAGCTTGGGCCCGACAGGGGGATATGGCTACACCTTC.

This chain joins TRBV7-8 and TRBJ1-1; TRBD1 matches 9 bases. CDR1 and CDR2 (germline): SGHVS, FQNEAQ. Unmatched junction bases numbered 8, after V lost 5 bases and J lost 4 bases. The CDR3 is made up of 15 amino acids. The CDR3 here is CASSPWGQGFTEAFF. The CDR3 nucleotides read TGTGCCAGCAGCCCCTGGGGACAGGGATTCACTGAAGCTTTCTTT.

The rearrangement joins TRBV25-1 to TRBJ2-3; possibly TRBD1 for D (5 bases). Germline CDR1 MGHDK, CDR2 SYGVNS. V lost 3 bases to trimming and J lost 3 bases, with 13 bases between them. This CDR3 contains 15 residues. The CDR3 loop reads CASSDPRAPTDTQYF. In nucleotides, the CDR3 is TGTGCCAGCAGTGACCCCAGGGCTCCAACAGATACGCAGTATTTT.

J is TRBJ1-2 and V is TRBV5-1; the match to TRBD1 covers 7 bases. The junction had 5 bases not matched to a gene; V was cut back by 0 bases and J by 6 bases. The CDR3 extends over 14 amino acids. CDR1 SGHRS and CDR2 YFSETQ come from the germline V gene. CDR3 amino acids: CASSLEGGGDGYTF. In DNA, the CDR3 is TGCGCCAGCAGCTTGGAAGGGGGCGGGGATGGCTACACCTTC.

The CDR3 nucleotides read TGCGCCAGCAGTCATCTTAGCGGGAGGGGCTACAATGAGCAGTTCTTC. Translating it yields CASSHLSGRGYNEQFF. This rearrangement joins TRBV23-1 to TRBJ2-1; 11 nucleotides align to TRBD2. TRBV23-1 is noted as an ORF with a role that remains uncertain. This CDR3 has 16 amino acids. V lost 3 bases to trimming and J lost 3 bases; unmatched junction nucleotides: 4.

Only one count was recorded for this clone. V is TRBV5-4 and J is TRBJ1-2, with TRBD1 matching over 11 bases. V lost 0 bases, J lost 2 bases, and 6 bases stayed unmatched. The length of the CDR3 is 17 residues. Germline CDR1 is SGHNT and CDR2 is YYREEE (reference sequence). The CDR3 nucleotides read TGTGCCAGCAGCTTGGGAGGTGGACAGGGGGCGAACTATGGCTACACCTTC. This translates into CASSLGGGQGANYGYTF.

This clone was seen only once. This chain connects TRBV5-1 to TRBJ1-3, with TRBD1 identical over 10 bases. V was clipped by 2 bases and J by 4 bases; unmatched bases: 12. The CDR3 length is 18 residues. CDR1 SGHRS and CDR2 YFSETQ come from the germline V gene. The CDR3 sequence: CASSFTSGTGASGNTIYF. CDR3 sequence (DNA): TGCGCCAGCAGCTTTACATCCGGGACAGGGGCCTCGGGAAACACCATATATTTT.

The rearrangement joins TRBV7-9 to TRBJ1-1; D gene unclear. In germline, CDR1 is SEHNR, CDR2 FQNEAQ (reference sequence). CDR3 length equals 16 residues. Trimming shortened V by 0 bases and J by 4 bases, and 15 bases separated the two germline ends. The DNA of the CDR3 is TGTGCCAGCAGCTTAGCCGGGGTTAAGGACGGCACTGAAGCTTTCTTT. Translation: CASSLAGVKDGTEAFF.

The rearrangement links TRBV19 to TRBJ2-7, with TRBD2 identical over 11 bases. The ends lost 6 bases at V and 2 bases at J; junction bases unmatched: 12. Germline CDR1 and CDR2: LNHDA and SQIVND (reference sequence). The CDR3 covers 17 residues. CDR3 in amino acids: CASSPPGSSGRAYEQYF. The CDR3 nucleotides read TGTGCCAGTAGCCCCCCGGGGAGTAGCGGGAGGGCCTACGAGCAGTACTTC.

The rearrangement links TRBV9 to TRBJ1-2; TRBD1 is a possible D gene (6 bases). The germline V gene has CDR1 SGDLS and CDR2 YYNGEE. The CDR3 contains 14 residues. Trimming shortened V by 0 bases and J by 7 bases, and 13 bases separated the two germline ends. The CDR3 bases are TGTGCCAGCAGCGTAGCGTCACAGGGTATTGGCTACACCTTC. It translates to CASSVASQGIGYTF.

This clone came up a few times. This chain links TRBV14 with TRBJ1-6; 9 bases match TRBD1. The CDR3 length is 14 residues. Germline trimming cut 5 bases from V and 9 bases from J; bases unmatched to any gene: 5. Germline CDR1 reads SGHDN; CDR2 reads FVKESK. The CDR3: CASSWTGVGSPLHF. CDR3 nucleotides: TGTGCCAGCAGCTGGACAGGGGTCGGTTCACCCCTCCACTTT.

This chain links TRBV27 with TRBJ1-6, with D unclear. Trimming removed 5 bases from V and 0 bases from J, with 17 bases in between. The CDR3 covers 18 residues. The germline gives CDR1 MNHEY, CDR2 SMNVEV (reference sequence). The CDR3 region is CASSTTAPSSSYNSPLHF. As DNA, the CDR3 is TGTGCCAGCAGTACCACCGCCCCTTCGAGCTCCTATAATTCACCCCTCCACTTT.

The chain recombines TRBV10-1 with TRBJ2-3, with TRBD2 matching 10 bases. Germline CDR1 WNHNN, CDR2 SYGVQD (reference sequence). This CDR3 comprises 14 residues. V dropped 8 bases and J dropped 6; count of bases not matched to a gene: 8. The CDR3: CASSFSGGADTQYF. For the CDR3, the DNA is TGCGCCAGCTCATTCAGCGGGGGGGCCGATACGCAGTATTTT.

The V gene is TRBV3-1 (or the pseudogene TRBV3-2), the J gene TRBJ1-6; 8 bases are shared with TRBD1. The germline CDR1 and CDR2 sequences are LGHDT and YNNKEL (reference sequence). The CDR3 totals 13 residues. Losses at the gene ends were 4 bases for V and 12 bases for J; bases not matched to a gene: 5. CDR3 sequence reads: CASSPTGVEPLHF. For the CDR3, the DNA is TGTGCCAGCAGCCCGACAGGGGTGGAACCCCTCCACTTT.

The chain joins TRBV20-1 to TRBJ2-7, with D maybe TRBD2 (5 bases). V was cut by 5 bases and J by 6 bases, with 8 bases left in between. This CDR3 region has 10 residues. CDR1 is DFQATT and CDR2 is SNEGSKA in the germline V gene (reference sequence). The CDR3 DNA follows: TGCAGTGCTGGGGAGCTCGAGCAGTACTTC. Protein: CSAGELEQYF.

The gene calls are TRBV10-3 and TRBJ1-2, with 8 bases matching TRBD1. Unmatched junction bases numbered 12, after V lost 8 bases and J lost 4 bases. Germline V gene data show CDR1 as ENHRY and CDR2 as SYGVKD. The CDR3 sequence is 15 residues long. Here the CDR3 reads CAIASDRDRSYGYTF. In DNA form, the CDR3 reads TGTGCCATCGCTAGCGACAGGGACAGGAGCTATGGCTACACCTTC.

The genes are TRBV2 and TRBJ2-3; D not resolved. Trimming removed 1 base at V and 5 bases at J, with 7 bases between. CDR1 and CDR2 (germline): SNHLY, FYNNEI. This CDR3 is built from 13 residues. CDR3 sequence reads: CASSEDLGDTQYF. CDR3 sequence (DNA): TGTGCCAGCAGTGAAGACCTCGGAGATACGCAGTATTTT.

The V and J genes are TRBV5-1 and TRBJ2-3; D may be TRBD2 (6 bases). The CDR3 consists of 18 residues. Trimming cost V 0 bases and J 0 bases, with 17 bases left between them. Germline CDR1 SGHRS, CDR2 YFSETQ. CDR3 residues: CASSLAYGGYSSTDTQYF. Written as DNA, the CDR3 is TGCGCCAGCAGCTTGGCCTATGGGGGGTATTCAAGCACAGATACGCAGTATTTT. The full variable domain, in which reference TRBV5-1 and TRBJ2-3 provide the parts outside the CDR3, is KAGVTQTPRYLIKTRGQQVTLSCSPISGHRSVSWYQQTPGQGLQFLFEYFSETQRNKGNFPGRFSGRQFSNSRSEMNVSTLELGDSALYLCASSLAYGGYSSTDTQYFGPGTRLTVL.

This chain joins TRBV10-3 and TRBJ2-3; 10 bases are a match to TRBD2. V was clipped by 5 bases and J by 2 bases; unmatched bases: 7. The CDR3 contains 16 residues. In germline, CDR1 is ENHRY, CDR2 SYGVKD. The CDR3 reads CAISISGTSATDTQYF. In DNA, the CDR3 is TGTGCCATCAGTATATCCGGGACTAGCGCCACAGATACGCAGTATTTT.

The chain carries TRBV29-1 and TRBJ1-4; TRBD1 is a possible D gene (6 bases). CDR3 length: 16 residues. Trimming cost V 4 bases and J 0 bases, with 15 bases left between them. The germline V gene has CDR1 SQVTM and CDR2 ANQGSEA. CDR3 sequence (DNA): TGCAGCGTTGTATGGGGGCGAGAGGCAACTAATGAAAAACTGTTTTTT. Translating it yields CSVVWGREATNEKLFF.

Notes on this clone: Distinct nucleotide sequences in the sample also encode this CDR3. The chain carries TRBV5-1 and TRBJ1-2; the match to TRBD1 covers 7 bases. J was trimmed by 0 bases and V by 4 bases; bases with no gene match: 3. Germline CDR1 reads SGHRS; CDR2 reads YFSETQ. The CDR3 contains 14 residues. CDR3 nucleotide sequence: TGCGCCAGCAGCCCAGACAGGGCTAACTATGGCTACACCTTC. This gives the protein CASSPDRANYGYTF.

The V gene is TRBV29-1, the J gene TRBJ1-1, with a tentative D call TRBD1 (5 bases). Per the germline V gene, CDR1 is SQVTM and CDR2 is ANQGSEA. Trimming removed 7 bases from V and 1 base from J, with 16 bases in between. This CDR3 has 14 residues. CDR3: CSAAGAQANTEAFF. DNA for the CDR3: TGCAGCGCGGCCGGCGCACAGGCGAACACTGAAGCTTTCTTT.